This T cell receptor (beta chain) was captured in a study of T-cell reconstitution after alpha-beta-depleted transplantation in children (dated by TCRdb to the mid-2010s). For the study in its entirety: Using TCR repertoire profiling, the study quantitatively followed how T-cell immune reconstitution unfolded in children after TCRalphabeta/CD19-depleted allogeneic hematopoietic cell transplantation.

The paper as a whole reports these results and caveats: The apparently early recovery of alphabetaT-cell counts about two months after transplant reportedly depended on only several hundred rapidly expanded clones that came from non-depleted graft cells. In some patients, the high TCRbeta diversity seen at day 60 was put down to recipient T cells and intrathymic progenitors that had survived conditioning. Hyperexpanded clone frequencies declined over subsequent months; after one year, T-cell counts and TCRbeta diversity were mostly attributed to newly produced T cells.

This clonotype was seen only a few times. The clone's antigen remains unknown. Per-base quality was not reported, and no clone a single base away is much larger than it. Library preparation was by PCR. The instrument was an Illumina HiSeq 2500. TCR libraries were prepared with molecular barcoding, using unique molecular identifiers to normalize TCRbeta repertoire quantification. The raw public data were reprocessed by TCRdb itself: fastp quality trimming at Q25, MiXCR clonotype calling, in-frame beta chains only. Each entry merges the rows of one CDR3 protein and shows their most common DNA and genes. The sample table lists about 600,000 distinct CDR3 sequences, 23% of them with a count of one. The ten top clones hold about 14% of the sample. The sample's treatment or condition label, decoded: allogeneic hematopoietic cell transplantation with graft depleted of TCRalphabeta T cells and CD19 B cells. The transplant recipients were children given TCRalphabeta/CD19-depleted allogeneic hematopoietic cell grafts.

CDR1 LNHNV and CDR2 YYDKDF are derived from the germline V gene (reference sequence). Cut back by 0 bases and 4 bases, the V and J ends lie 13 bases apart. Including cysteine and phenylalanine, the CDR3 has 15 amino acids. Just CDR3 DNA is preserved here, 45 bases in frame from base 1. The receptor was isolated from a boy under three years old who had a stem cell transplant for acute myeloid leukemia, so the T cells may come from the graft donor. This chain is built from TRBV15 and TRBJ2-7; a tentative D match to TRBD1 spans 6 bases. The starting material was PBMCs, mostly from graft donor cells, obtained 360 days after TCRalphabeta/CD19-depleted stem cell transplant. In nucleotides, the sequence is TGTGCCACCAGCAGAGACACACGACAGGTATACGAGCAGTACTTC. This sequence encodes CATSRDTRQVYEQYF.